Described below is a single TCR beta chain sequence and its context. Its cognate antigen is unknown. Germline CDR1 and CDR2: MNHEY and SVGAGI. The V and J ends lost 2 bases and 11 bases, in that order; junction bases with no gene match: 13. The CDR3 runs to 15 residues. The data were taken from a study of T cell responses to AZD1222 COVID-19 vaccine. General observations from the study: The CD4 TCRs associated with vaccination extended across spike and predominated at 160-218 and 743-854. Clonal diversity was possibly underestimated; the donors were predominantly white British and more often female.

TCRdb's table, derived via immunoSEQ multiplex PCR, lists solely in-frame clones and lacks some. Of 140,000 to 150,000 clones listed, 89% are singletons. The TCR was taken from an adult who received the AZD1222 COVID-19 vaccine. The chain has TRBV6-5 and TRBJ2-7, with 9 bases fitting TRBD1. This specimen was peripheral blood, taken 28 days after the second AZD1222 dose. The CDR3, as DNA: TGTGCCAGCAGTTACAGGAGGGACAGGGCACAAGAAGAGTACTTC. It yields the protein CASSYRRDRAQEEYF.